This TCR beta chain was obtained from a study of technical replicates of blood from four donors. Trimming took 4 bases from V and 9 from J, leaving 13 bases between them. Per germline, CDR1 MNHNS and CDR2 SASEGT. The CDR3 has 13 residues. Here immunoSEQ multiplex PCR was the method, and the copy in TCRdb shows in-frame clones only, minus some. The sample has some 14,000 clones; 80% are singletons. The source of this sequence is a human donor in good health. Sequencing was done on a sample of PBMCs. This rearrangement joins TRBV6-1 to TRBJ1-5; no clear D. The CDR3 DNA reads TGTGCCAGCAGTGGCGGCGAGCTACGGCCCCAGCATTTT. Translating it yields CASSGGELRPQHF.